A selection of T cell receptor beta chains follows, all from one sample in a study of cytomegalovirus exposure and HLA in healthy donors. Sequencing used immunoSEQ multiplex PCR; TCRdb keeps in-frame clones, though not all of them. This sample has over 150,000 clones, with around 68% found just once. The sample comprised PBMCs. Receptors originate from a man aged 50 or older in good health and CMV-seronegative. CDR3s include the opening cysteine and the closing phenylalanine or tryptophan. The D gene is left open where the match is weak. A row's size may be missing; if present it is once, few, many or a size class.

D: TRBD2
V: TRBV19
size: .
J: TRBJ2-1
DNA: TGTGCCAGTAGAGGCGGGGGGCGGTCCCATGAGCAGTTCTTC
CDR3: CASRGGGRSHEQFF

D: TRBD2
V: TRBV9
size: .
J: TRBJ2-7
DNA: TGTGCCAGCAGCTCGGGACTAGCGGGGAACGAGCAGTACTTC
CDR3: CASSSGLAGNEQYF

D: .
V: TRBV19
size: .
J: TRBJ1-1
DNA: TGTGCCAGTAGAATCCAGGGCACGAACACTGAAGCTTTCTTT
CDR3: CASRIQGTNTEAFF

D: TRBD1
V: TRBV6-1
size: .
J: TRBJ2-4
DNA: TGTGCCAGCAGCCCCGGGACAGTCCGAAACATTCAGTACTTC
CDR3: CASSPGTVRNIQYF

D: .
V: TRBV2
size: .
J: TRBJ2-7
DNA: TGTGCCAGCAGTGTAGAGGGCTCCTACGAGCAGTACTTC
CDR3: CASSVEGSYEQYF

D: TRBD1
V: TRBV4-3
size: once
J: TRBJ1-2
DNA: TGCGCCAGCAGCCCTGCAACAGGGGGGACTAACTATGGCTACACCTTC
CDR3: CASSPATGGTNYGYTF

D: TRBD1
V: TRBV9
size: few
J: TRBJ1-5
DNA: TGTGCCAGCAGCCCAGGGGGGCTAAGCAATCAGCCCCAGCATTTT
CDR3: CASSPGGLSNQPQHF

D: .
V: TRBV14
size: .
J: TRBJ2-3
DNA: TGTGCCAGCAGCCAAGGGCCTTCCAGCGGGCAGTATTTT
CDR3: CASSQGPSSGQYF

D: TRBD1
V: TRBV27
size: .
J: TRBJ2-1
DNA: TGTGCCAGCAGTTTCTTTGGGACAGGGCTCTACAATGAGCAGTTCTTC
CDR3: CASSFFGTGLYNEQFF

D: .
V: TRBV6-5
size: .
J: TRBJ2-7
DNA: TGTGCCAGCAAAGCTAACTCCTACGAGCAGTACTTC
CDR3: CASKANSYEQYF

D: .
V: TRBV6-5
size: .
J: TRBJ1-1
DNA: TGTGCCAGCAGTTGGGAGGTGAACACTGAAGCTTTCTTT
CDR3: CASSWEVNTEAFF

D: .
V: TRBV28
size: .
J: TRBJ1-5
DNA: TGTGCCAGCAGTACCCCCTCAGCGGTACAGCCCCAGCATTTT
CDR3: CASSTPSAVQPQHF

D: TRBD2
V: TRBV7-8
size: .
J: TRBJ2-5
DNA: TGTGCCAGCAGCTATACTAGCGCCAGGGAGACCCAGTACTTC
CDR3: CASSYTSARETQYF

D: TRBD1
V: TRBV5-1
size: .
J: TRBJ2-1
DNA: TGCGCCAGCAGCTTAAGGACAGGGCTGAGGTTCTTC
CDR3: CASSLRTGLRFF

D: .
V: TRBV7-9
size: .
J: TRBJ2-2
DNA: TGTGCCAGCAGCTTAGTACATTTCGGGACCGGGGAGCTGTTTTTT
CDR3: CASSLVHFGTGELFF

D: TRBD1
V: TRBV5-6
size: few
J: TRBJ2-2
DNA: TGTGCCAGCAGCGCTACCGGGACAGGCAACCCCTTGAACACCGGGGAGCTGTTTTTT
CDR3: CASSATGTGNPLNTGELFF

D: .
V: TRBV28
size: .
J: TRBJ1-5
DNA: TGTGCCAGCAGTTTATGGTCAGGGGATCAGCCCCAGCATTTT
CDR3: CASSLWSGDQPQHF

D: TRBD1
V: TRBV7-9
size: .
J: TRBJ1-5
DNA: TGTGCCAGCAGCCGTACCGGGACAGGGCCCTTGGTCCCCCAGCATTTT
CDR3: CASSRTGTGPLVPQHF

D: TRBD1
V: TRBV2
size: .
J: TRBJ1-1
DNA: TGTGCCAGCAGTGGGACAGGGAAGAACACTGAAGCTTTCTTT
CDR3: CASSGTGKNTEAFF

D: .
V: TRBV4-2
size: .
J: TRBJ1-2
DNA: TGTGCCAGCAGCCAAGACGTCTTGGGCAGGGAAGGCTACACCTTC
CDR3: CASSQDVLGREGYTF

D: .
V: TRBV10-3
size: .
J: TRBJ2-7
DNA: TGTGCCATCAGTGAGACAGGCATCTACGAGCAGTACTTC
CDR3: CAISETGIYEQYF

D: TRBD1
V: TRBV18
size: once
J: TRBJ1-1
DNA: TGTGCCAGCTCACAGGGACAGGGGTTGTTGGACACTGAAGCTTTCTTT
CDR3: CASSQGQGLLDTEAFF

D: .
V: TRBV4-3
size: few
J: TRBJ1-4
DNA: TGCGCCAGCAGCCAAGACCAGGCAACTAATGAAAAACTGTTTTTT
CDR3: CASSQDQATNEKLFF

D: TRBD1
V: TRBV6-5
size: .
J: TRBJ1-1
DNA: TGTGCCAGCAGTTCGGACAGGGGGAGGCTTGAAGCTTTCTTT
CDR3: CASSSDRGRLEAFF

D: TRBD1
V: TRBV11-2
size: .
J: TRBJ1-6
DNA: TGTGCCAGCAGCTCCTCGGGACAGGGGAATTCACCCCTCCACTTT
CDR3: CASSSSGQGNSPLHF

D: .
V: TRBV19
size: .
J: TRBJ2-2
DNA: TGTGCCAGTACGGCCGCCCGGAGTGAACCAACCGGGGAGCTGTTTTTT
CDR3: CASTAARSEPTGELFF

D: TRBD1
V: TRBV2
size: few
J: TRBJ1-6
DNA: TGTGCCAGCAGTAAGGACAGGGACAATTCACCCCTCCACTTT
CDR3: CASSKDRDNSPLHF

D: TRBD1
V: TRBV5-8
size: .
J: TRBJ2-1
DNA: TGTGCCAGCAGCTGGGGGACAGGGTACAATGAGCAGTTCTTC
CDR3: CASSWGTGYNEQFF

D: TRBD1
V: TRBV7-9
size: once
J: TRBJ1-1
DNA: TGTGCCAGCAGCTTCGCGATTGGACAGGGGTTGACTGAAGCTTTCTTT
CDR3: CASSFAIGQGLTEAFF

D: TRBD2
V: TRBV5-5
size: .
J: TRBJ2-3
DNA: TGTGCCAGCAGCCTATTAGCGGGGAGCAGCACAGATACGCAGTATTTT
CDR3: CASSLLAGSSTDTQYF

D: .
V: TRBV5-5
size: once
J: TRBJ1-5
DNA: TGTGCCAGCAGCTTGGAAGAGGGGGTGACCCCAAGCAATCAGCCCCAGCATTTT
CDR3: CASSLEEGVTPSNQPQHF

D: TRBD1
V: TRBV29-1
size: once
J: TRBJ1-5
DNA: TGCAGCATAGGGACAGGGAATCAGCCCCAGCATTTT
CDR3: CSIGTGNQPQHF

D: .
V: TRBV19
size: .
J: TRBJ2-2
DNA: TGTGCCAGTAGTAATGCGGGGGCGGGGACCGGGGAGCTGTTTTTT
CDR3: CASSNAGAGTGELFF

D: .
V: TRBV29-1
size: .
J: TRBJ2-7
DNA: TGCAGCGTTGCTGACAGCCCCTACGAGCAGTACTTC
CDR3: CSVADSPYEQYF

D: TRBD1
V: TRBV5-1
size: .
J: TRBJ1-5
DNA: TGCGCCAGCAGCACCGGGACAGGGGGACAGCCCCAGCATTTT
CDR3: CASSTGTGGQPQHF

D: TRBD1
V: TRBV6-5
size: .
J: TRBJ2-7
DNA: TGTGCCAGCACCCCACTCGGACAGGGGGCCTACGAGCAGTACTTC
CDR3: CASTPLGQGAYEQYF

D: TRBD1
V: TRBV5-5
size: once
J: TRBJ2-3
DNA: TGTGCCAGCAGCTTGGGACCCGACAGGGGCCCCACAGATACGCAGTATTTT
CDR3: CASSLGPDRGPTDTQYF

D: .
V: TRBV28
size: .
J: TRBJ1-1
DNA: TGTGCCAGCAGTTTATGGAGCGTGAACACTGAAGCTTTCTTT
CDR3: CASSLWSVNTEAFF

D: .
V: TRBV5-4
size: few
J: TRBJ1-1
DNA: TGTGCCAGCAGCTTGGGCCTGGCAGTGAACACTGAAGCTTTCTTT
CDR3: CASSLGLAVNTEAFF

D: TRBD1
V: TRBV6-5
size: .
J: TRBJ2-5
DNA: TGTGCCAGCAGTTCAGGGGGGACAGGGGGTGCGGAGACCCAGTACTTC
CDR3: CASSSGGTGGAETQYF

D: .
V: TRBV6-1
size: few
J: TRBJ1-1
DNA: TGTGCCAGCAGTGATTTTGGGGCACCGATGAACACTGAAGCTTTCTTT
CDR3: CASSDFGAPMNTEAFF

D: .
V: TRBV5-1
size: .
J: TRBJ1-1
DNA: TGCGCCAGCAGCTCGGACACCACGGACATTTGGAACACTGAAGCTTTCTTT
CDR3: CASSSDTTDIWNTEAFF

D: .
V: TRBV5-1
size: .
J: TRBJ2-7
DNA: TGCGCCAGCAGCTTGGGCGGGACTGTCTCCTACGAGCAGTACTTC
CDR3: CASSLGGTVSYEQYF

D: TRBD2
V: TRBV11-1
size: .
J: TRBJ2-1
DNA: TGTGCCAGCAGCCGGACTAGCGGGGGATACAATGAGCAGTTCTTC
CDR3: CASSRTSGGYNEQFF

D: .
V: TRBV5-4
size: .
J: TRBJ2-7
DNA: TGTGCCAGCAGCTCGACGGACAACTACGAGCAGTACTTC
CDR3: CASSSTDNYEQYF

D: .
V: TRBV4-1
size: .
J: TRBJ1-5
DNA: TGCGCCAGCAGCCAAGGCGGGGCAGGGAGCAATCAGCCCCAGCATTTT
CDR3: CASSQGGAGSNQPQHF

D: TRBD2
V: TRBV18
size: .
J: TRBJ2-2
DNA: TGTGCCAGCTCACCAGGGCGGGAGAGCACCGGGGAGCTGTTTTTT
CDR3: CASSPGRESTGELFF